Presented here are 8 T cell receptor beta chains from one specimen sequenced in a study of blood T cell repertoires in COVID-19. Assay used: immunoSEQ multiplex PCR; TCRdb lists only in-frame clones, some missing. This sample yields under 90,000 clones, of which about 80% are seen a single time; 5.7% belongs to the top ten. Sample: peripheral blood. Receptors were obtained from a man aged 45-65 years with active or convalescent COVID-19.

The chain joins TRBV2 to TRBJ1-5, with TRBD1 as a possible D gene (6 bases). The CDR3 spans 15 residues. Trimming stripped 3 bases from V and 4 bases from J, with 13 bases between. Germline CDR1 is SNHLY and CDR2 is FYNNEI. The CDR3 region has the DNA TGTGCCAGCAGTGACAGGGAGGGGGAAAATCAGCCCCAGCATTTT. Its translation: CASSDREGENQPQHF.

V and J are TRBV12-3 or TRBV12-4 and TRBJ2-7; D unresolved. CDR3 length equals 12 residues. Trimming shortened V by 3 bases and J by 4 bases, and 7 bases separated the two germline ends. The chain's CDR3 is CASSLERYEQYF. Written as DNA, the CDR3 is TGTGCCAGCAGTTTGGAGAGGTACGAGCAGTACTTC.

This chain connects TRBV9 to TRBJ1-2, with unresolved D. The CDR3 has 13 amino acids. With 3 bases removed from V and 8 bases from J, the gap between germline ends came to 14 bases. CDR1 and CDR2 from the germline V gene are SGDLS and YYNGEE. CDR3 region: CASSGGGRGGYTF. In nucleotides, the CDR3 is TGTGCCAGCAGCGGGGGTGGCCGAGGGGGCTACACCTTC.

The chain carries TRBV5-5 and TRBJ1-1, with no clear D. V was trimmed by 2 bases and J by 3 bases, leaving 5 bases between them. The CDR3 consists of 12 residues. The germline CDR1 and CDR2 sequences are SGHKS and YYEKEE (reference sequence). The CDR3 spells CASSFRDTEAFF. The CDR3 nucleotides are TGTGCCAGCAGCTTTCGGGACACTGAAGCTTTCTTT.

The gene calls are TRBV2 and TRBJ2-5; 8 bases align to TRBD1. Germline trimming cut 6 bases from V and 4 bases from J; bases unmatched to any gene: 7. The CDR3 is 14 amino acids. Germline CDR1 reads SNHLY; CDR2 reads FYNNEI. The CDR3 DNA reads as TGTGCCAGCAGGTGGACAGGGCTGACAGAGACCCAGTACTTC. It yields the protein CASRWTGLTETQYF.

The rearrangement uses TRBV7-9 and TRBJ1-5; 7 bases agree with TRBD1. There are 14 residues in the CDR3. Germline V gene lookup returns CDR1 SEHNR and CDR2 FQNEAQ (reference sequence). J gave up 5 bases and V 5 bases, and 6 bases lay outside the gene matches. CDR3 DNA: TGTGCCAGCAGCCCTGGACAGGTTGATCAGCCCCAGCATTTT. Translating gives CASSPGQVDQPQHF.

The V call is TRBV7-2, the J call TRBJ2-3; a possible D gene is TRBD2 (6 bases). Germline CDR1 is SGHTA and CDR2 is FQGNSA. The CDR3 is made up of 16 amino acids. Trimming took off 5 bases at V and 1 base at J, with 16 bases between the two ends. CDR3 in DNA: TGTGCCAGCAGCGAAAGAGGGAGGTGGGGCACAGATACGCAGTATTTT. This gives the protein CASSERGRWGTDTQYF.

This clone was detected only a few times. This sequence joins TRBV24-1 and TRBJ2-3; D ambiguous. Trimming stripped 1 base from V and 6 bases from J, with 4 bases between. Per the germline V gene, CDR1 is KGHDR and CDR2 is SFDVKD. The CDR3 has 12 residues. The CDR3 DNA is TGTGCCACCAGTGATTTCGAGGATACGCAGTATTTT. Encoded protein: CATSDFEDTQYF.